This entry lists 20 T cell receptor beta chains sequenced from one sample in a study of control samples from healthy donors and cancer patients. Clones were sequenced by immunoSEQ multiplex PCR, and TCRdb holds only the in-frame ones, with some missing. The table records about 86,000 clones, over 90% of them present only once. The source material was blood. These receptors were taken from a woman aged 30 to 39 in good health.

V is TRBV19 and J is TRBJ1-2; 7 bases match TRBD1. The germline V gene has CDR1 LNHDA and CDR2 SQIVND (reference sequence). V lost 6 bases, J lost 3 bases, and 7 bases stayed unmatched. CDR3 size: 14 residues. CDR3 bases: TGTGCCAGTAGCCTCACAGGACAGGACTATGGCTACACCTTC. Its translation is CASSLTGQDYGYTF.

The V gene is TRBV25-1, the J gene TRBJ2-1; 10 nucleotides align to TRBD2. V was clipped by 1 base and J by 7 bases; unmatched bases: 4. From germline, CDR1 is MGHDK and CDR2 SYGVNS. The length of the CDR3 is 15 residues. This chain's CDR3 is CASSESLAGDNEQFF. For the CDR3, the DNA is TGTGCCAGCAGTGAATCCCTAGCGGGAGATAATGAGCAGTTCTTC.

This chain joins TRBV10-3 and TRBJ2-3; the match to TRBD2 covers 10 bases. The CDR3 sequence is 15 residues long. The V and J ends lost 6 bases and 2 bases, in that order; junction bases with no gene match: 5. CDR1 ENHRY and CDR2 SYGVKD come from the germline V gene. The CDR3 DNA sequence: TGTGCCATCAGGCGTAGCGGGGGGCTCACAGATACGCAGTATTTT. It yields the protein CAIRRSGGLTDTQYF.

This chain joins TRBV19 and TRBJ1-4, with TRBD1 matching over 10 bases. Germline V lookup: CDR1 LNHDA, CDR2 SQIVND (reference sequence). This CDR3 spans 15 amino acids. The ends lost 3 bases at V and 5 bases at J; junction bases unmatched: 3. CDR3 in amino acids: CASSIQGQGNEKLFF. The CDR3 nucleotides are TGTGCCAGTAGTATCCAGGGACAGGGGAATGAAAAACTGTTTTTT.

The chain recombines TRBV30 with TRBJ1-2; D gene uncertain. The CDR3 spans 10 residues. The germline V gene has CDR1 GTSNPN and CDR2 SVGIG (reference sequence). Trimming took off 5 bases at V and 8 bases at J, with 9 bases between the two ends. The CDR3 sequence: CAWGDSGYTF. The CDR3, as DNA: TGTGCCTGGGGGGATTCCGGCTACACCTTC.

V and J are TRBV15 and TRBJ2-5; 12 nucleotides line up with TRBD1. The CDR3 extends over 18 amino acids. Germline V lookup: CDR1 LNHNV, CDR2 YYDKDF (reference sequence). The V and J ends lost 5 bases and 4 bases, in that order; junction bases with no gene match: 14. The CDR3 DNA sequence: TGTGCCACCAGCCCTCCGGGACAGGGGGCCCCGCGCATAGAGACCCAGTACTTC. This codes for CATSPPGQGAPRIETQYF. The full variable domain, its missing parts supplied by reference TRBV15 and TRBJ2-5, is DAMVIQNPRYQVTQFGKPVTLSCSQTLNHNVMYWYQQKSSQAPKLLFHYYDKDFNNEADTPDNFQSRRPNTSFCFLDIRSPGLGDTAMYLCATSPPGQGAPRIETQYFGPGTRLLVL.

This sequence joins TRBV10-2 and TRBJ2-7; the match to TRBD1 covers 10 bases. J gave up 7 bases and V 7 bases, and 7 bases lay outside the gene matches. Germline V gene sequence: CDR1 WSHSY, CDR2 SAAADI. The CDR3 runs 13 residues. In DNA, the CDR3 is TGCGCCAGCAATCCGGGACAGGGGAGGGAGCAGTACTTC. Translating gives CASNPGQGREQYF.

This clone was seen a handful of times. CDR3 region: CASSGQGYNQPQHF. The CDR3 DNA follows: TGTGCCAGCAGCGGACAGGGTTATAATCAGCCCCAGCATTTT. V is TRBV5-5 and J is TRBJ1-5, with 8 positions matching TRBD1. After removal of 4 bases from V and 4 bases from J, the junction contained 4 bases not matched to a gene. This CDR3 region has 14 residues. Germline assignment: CDR1 SGHKS and CDR2 YYEKEE (reference sequence).

V gene TRBV5-1 combines with J gene TRBJ2-3; D may correspond to TRBD1 or TRBD2 (5 bases each). Germline assignment: CDR1 SGHRS and CDR2 YFSETQ. V dropped 0 bases and J dropped 0 bases, with 8 bases sitting between them. The CDR3 loop spans 15 amino acids. Here the CDR3 reads CASSLGGVSTDTQYF. CDR3 sequence (DNA): TGCGCCAGCAGCTTGGGAGGGGTCAGCACAGATACGCAGTATTTT.

This rearrangement joins TRBV7-9 to TRBJ2-5, with D tentatively TRBD2 (6 bases). From germline, CDR1 is SEHNR and CDR2 FQNEAQ (reference sequence). This CDR3 comprises 15 residues. V was clipped by 5 bases and J by 2 bases, with 15 bases between them. CDR3 nucleotide sequence: TGTGCCAGCAGCGGGCACGGGGGACCTCAAGAGACCCAGTACTTC. This translates into CASSGHGGPQETQYF.

V and J are TRBV6-2 or TRBV6-3 and TRBJ1-2; D perhaps matches TRBD1 (5 bases). The length of the CDR3 is 15 residues. Germline CDR1 and CDR2: MNHEY and SVGEGT. Trimming took 2 bases from V and 8 from J, leaving 18 bases between them. CDR3 nucleotide sequence: TGTGCCAGCAGTTACCGCCCTGAGGGGTATGGCGGCTACACCTTC. Amino acids: CASSYRPEGYGGYTF.

Here the CDR3 DNA reads TGTGCCAGCAGAAGCGGGACAGGCAGTTTTTCACCCCTCCACTTT. It specifies CASRSGTGSFSPLHF. The chain uses TRBV6-5 and TRBJ1-6, with TRBD1 identical over 8 bases. Germline CDR1 and CDR2: MNHEY and SVGAGI. Trimming removed 6 bases from V and 9 bases from J; junction bases left unmatched: 10. The CDR3 runs 15 residues.

The chain employs TRBV7-9 and TRBJ1-2, with TRBD1 as a possible D gene (5 bases). The CDR3 loop spans 16 amino acids. V lost 2 bases and J 1 base, leaving 14 bases between the germline ends. The germline V gene encodes CDR1 SEHNR and CDR2 FQNEAQ (reference sequence). The CDR3 region has the DNA TGTGCCAGCAGCTTAACGGGGGAAGATGTTAACTATGGCTACACCTTC. Translating gives CASSLTGEDVNYGYTF.

This clone was picked up one time. This sequence joins TRBV18 and TRBJ2-5; no firm D call. This CDR3 contains 13 residues. Germline CDR1 and CDR2: KGHSH and LQKENI. The V and J ends lost 3 bases and 5 bases respectively, with 10 bases between them. The CDR3 region has the DNA TGTGCCAGCTCACCCTCCCAATTTGAGACCCAGTACTTC. Translating gives CASSPSQFETQYF.

Only one count was recorded for this clone. The gene calls are TRBV20-1 and TRBJ2-1; TRBD2 aligns across 15 bases. The V segment lost 3 bases and the J segment 7 bases; nucleotides outside the gene matches: 10. This CDR3 spans 17 amino acids. CDR1 is DFQATT and CDR2 is SNEGSKA in the germline V gene (reference sequence). The CDR3, as DNA: TGCAGTGCTAGTCGGACTAGCGGGGGGGTACTTTCGAATGAGCAGTTCTTC. Translation gives CSASRTSGGVLSNEQFF.

The CDR3 spells CASSERGVPGYTF. The DNA of the CDR3 is TGTGCCAGCAGTGAAAGGGGGGTCCCCGGCTACACCTTC. The rearrangement links TRBV2 to TRBJ1-2, with a weak D call TRBD1 (6 bases). The CDR3 loop spans 13 amino acids. Germline assignment: CDR1 SNHLY and CDR2 FYNNEI. Trimming took 2 bases from V and 8 from J, leaving 12 bases between them. The full variable domain, rest sourced from reference TRBV2 and TRBJ1-2, is EPEVTQTPSHQVTQMGQEVILRCVPISNHLYFYWYRQILGQKVEFLVSFYNNEISEKSEIFDDQFSVERPDGSNFTLKIRSTKLEDSAMYFCASSERGVPGYTFGSGTRLTVV.

This rearrangement joins TRBV19 to TRBJ2-1, with a weak D call TRBD2 (6 bases). There are 15 residues in the CDR3. V lost 3 bases, J lost 0 bases, and 9 bases lay in between. Germline V gene lookup returns CDR1 LNHDA and CDR2 SQIVND (reference sequence). The CDR3 nucleotides are TGTGCCAGTAGTATTAGCGGTAGCTCCTACAATGAGCAGTTCTTC. Amino acids: CASSISGSSYNEQFF. Using reference TRBV19 and TRBJ2-1 for the parts outside the CDR3, the full variable domain is DGGITQSPKYLFRKEGQNVTLSCEQNLNHDAMYWYRQDPGQGLRLIYYSQIVNDFQKGDIAEGYSVSREKKESFPLTVTSAQKNPTAFYLCASSISGSSYNEQFFGPGTRLTVL.

This clone was observed once. The rearrangement uses TRBV10-3 and TRBJ2-1; 12 nucleotides line up with TRBD2. CDR3 length equals 16 residues. Germline V gene sequence: CDR1 ENHRY, CDR2 SYGVKD. Losses at the gene ends were 0 bases for V and 7 bases for J; bases not matched to a gene: 4. CDR3 residues: CAISESDGLAGNEQFF. In DNA, the CDR3 is TGTGCCATCAGTGAGTCTGACGGACTAGCGGGGAATGAGCAGTTCTTC.

The chain couples TRBV6-5 to TRBJ1-1; D possibly corresponds to TRBD1 (5 bases). The CDR3 runs to 15 residues. The germline V gene has CDR1 MNHEY and CDR2 SVGAGI. Between the trimmed V and J ends, which lost 1 base and 2 bases, there was a span of 11 bases. The CDR3 is CASSYFGQGNTEAFF. Here the CDR3 DNA reads TGTGCCAGCAGTTACTTCGGGCAGGGAAACACTGAAGCTTTCTTT.

DNA of the CDR3: TGTGCCAGCAGCAAAAATCGGCGGGAGCCCCAGCATTTT. Translating gives CASSKNRREPQHF. The V call is TRBV27, the J call TRBJ1-5; D unclear. CDR1 MNHEY and CDR2 SMNVEV come from the germline V gene (reference sequence). The V end was cut by 6 bases, the J end by 8 bases, with 14 bases between. CDR3 size: 13 residues.